The present T cell receptor beta chain was sequenced within a study of blood T cell repertoires in COVID-19. Overall study: Acute and convalescent COVID-19 samples came from the United States, Italy and Spain.

Original processing methods: From reference gene primer amplification, estimates of nucleated cell counts were derived. TCRdb's table, derived via immunoSEQ multiplex PCR, lists solely in-frame clones and lacks some. V and J calls and clone size follow that table, whereas D and trimming were derived from the DNA. The table shows 35,000 to 45,000 clones, with 60% to 80% occurring only once. Sequencing input: peripheral blood. The TCR originated in a man aged 70 or older with acute or convalescent COVID-19.

The CDR3 DNA reads as TGCAGCGTTGATATTGTTACAGGGGCAAGATACGAGCAGTACTTC. This gives the protein CSVDIVTGARYEQYF. The V call is TRBV29-1, the J call TRBJ2-7; TRBD1 agrees at 7 bases. Germline trimming cut 3 bases from V and 4 bases from J; bases unmatched to any gene: 12. This CDR3 is built from 15 residues. Germline V gene data show CDR1 as SQVTM and CDR2 as ANQGSEA.